The T cell receptor beta chain under discussion was sequenced for a study of T cells in Graves' hyperthyroidism and ophthalmopathy. Those patients with uncontrolled infection, other autoimmune disease, pregnancy or lactation were excluded. CDR3 length equals 11 residues. Looked up from germline, CDR1 is MNHEY and CDR2 is SVGAGI. Of note for this clonotype: An end of the junction does not agree with germline; a read error may underlie this.

Regions amplified from RNA transcripts were the TCR beta CDR3 regions. TCR CDR3 regions were first amplified by RT-PCR with HTBI primers. One entry per CDR3 protein results from TCRdb running MiXCR on the multiplex PCR reads. Among under 250,000 distinct CDR3 sequences listed, almost 25% were seen once. The TCR comes from a woman aged 40 to 49 with Graves' ophthalmopathy. The sequencing input was blood. The rearrangement uses TRBV6-5 and TRBJ2-7; D remains unclear. Matching the DNA end better, TRBJ2-1 makes the J call doubtful. The CDR3 sequence is CAISDSYEQFF. CDR3 nucleotide sequence: TGTGCCATCAGTGACTCCTACGAGCAGTTCTTC.